The 24 T cell receptor beta chains listed next were all sequenced from one sample in a study of prognosis after radiotherapy for stage I lung cancer. The genomic DNA TCR beta CDR3 region underwent two rounds of multiplex PCR. Primers were specific to each TRBV and TRBJ gene in first-round PCR. In TCRdb, the multiplex PCR reads were re-called with MiXCR into one record per CDR3 protein. The sample shows 30,000 to 35,000 distinct CDR3 sequences, 25% to 40% of them seen only once. Here the sequenced sample was PBMCs, taken before or after stereotactic body radiation therapy (not recorded which). All receptors come from a donor over 45 with non-small cell lung cancer.

This clonotype occurred a few times. This likely reflects a read error, since a far larger clone is one base away. The genes are TRBV6-2 or TRBV6-3 and TRBJ2-7; D possibly corresponds to TRBD2 (7 bases). The CDR3 length is 14 residues. V was clipped by 5 bases and J by 4 bases, with 15 bases between them. CDR1 and CDR2 from the germline V gene are MNHEY and SVGEGT. CDR3 nucleotide sequence: TGTGCCAGCAGTCACAGGGAGGGTAAGTACGAGCAGTACTTC. Translating gives CASSHREGKYEQYF.

This sequence joins TRBV20-1 and TRBJ2-1; TRBD2 matches at 8 bases. Germline CDR1 DFQATT, CDR2 SNEGSKA (reference sequence). The CDR3 extends over 15 amino acids. The V gene end was trimmed by 5 bases and the J gene end by 9 bases; junction bases not matched to a gene: 15. The CDR3 DNA sequence: TGCAGTGCTCGGACTAGCCGGAGCTTGTTGGGTGAGCAGTTCTTC. Translating gives CSARTSRSLLGEQFF.

Comments on this clonotype: A far bigger clonotype differs at one base, so this is likely a read error. This chain joins TRBV6-8 and TRBJ1-6; D call uncertain. This CDR3 region has 13 residues. The V gene's germline CDR1 is MNHGY and CDR2 SAAAGT. The CDR3 region is CTSSRGVNSPLHF. DNA for the CDR3: TGTACCAGCAGTCGCGGGGTTAATTCACCCCTCCACTTT.

This clonotype is medium-sized (0.01 to 0.1%) by share. The genes are TRBV6-5 and TRBJ2-7; 8 nucleotides match TRBD1. V lost 2 bases to trimming and J lost 3 bases; unmatched junction nucleotides: 6. CDR3 length: 15 residues. Germline-derived CDR1 and CDR2 are MNHEY and SVGAGI. This CDR3 is CASSYVDRGSYEQYF. In DNA form, the CDR3 reads TGTGCCAGCAGTTACGTCGACAGGGGCAGCTACGAGCAGTACTTC.

This clonotype was recorded at least ten times. This sequence joins TRBV6-1 and TRBJ1-3, with D perhaps TRBD1 (5 bases). The CDR3 contains 13 residues. V was pared by 7 bases and J by 1 base, with 8 bases between. Germline CDR1 and CDR2: MNHNS and SASEGT. CDR3 protein: CASIRGSGNTIYF. The CDR3 region has the DNA TGTGCCAGCATAAGGGGTTCTGGAAACACCATATATTTT.

This clonotype showed up many times. As DNA, the CDR3 is TGCGCCAGCAGCTATTTTGCCGGGACTAGCAGCACAGATACGCAGTATTTT. Its protein product is CASSYFAGTSSTDTQYF. The J gene is TRBJ2-3, the V gene TRBV5-1; 9 bases align to TRBD2. The CDR3 consists of 17 residues. Germline V gene data show CDR1 as SGHRS and CDR2 as YFSETQ. Trimming took 3 bases from V and 0 from J; bases not matched to a gene: 8.

This clonotype was counted many times. The chain links TRBV6-1 to TRBJ2-1; 8 bases line up with TRBD1. Losses at the gene ends were 8 bases for V and 4 bases for J; bases not matched to a gene: 4. Germline CDR1 is MNHNS and CDR2 is SASEGT. This CDR3 comprises 13 residues. CDR3 amino acids: CASEGQAYNEQFF. The CDR3 nucleotides are TGTGCCAGCGAGGGACAGGCGTACAATGAGCAGTTCTTC.

Comment on this clonotype: Compared with germline, one end of the junction differs, possibly owing to a read error. The chain recombines TRBV6-5 with TRBJ2-3; 8 bases align to TRBD1. The length of the CDR3 is 17 residues. Germline-derived CDR1 and CDR2 are MNHEY and SVGAGI. CDR3 protein: CASSSRSQGGKADKQYF. The DNA of the CDR3 is TGTGCCAGCAGTTCCCGGTCACAGGGGGGTAAGGCAGATAAGCAGTATTTT.

The chain joins TRBV2 to TRBJ1-2; no definite D call. V lost 7 bases to trimming and J lost 6 bases, with 9 bases between them. Germline V gives CDR1 SNHLY, CDR2 FYNNEI. The CDR3 length is 11 residues. This CDR3 reads CASICLDGYTF. As DNA, the CDR3 is TGTGCCAGCATTTGTTTGGATGGCTACACCTTC.

This clonotype was observed many times. The chain is built from TRBV2 and TRBJ2-7; 10 bases map to TRBD2. Per the germline V gene, CDR1 is SNHLY and CDR2 is FYNNEI. This CDR3 spans 15 amino acids. Trimming at V came to 4 bases and at J to 0 bases, leaving 3 bases not matched to a gene. CDR3 coding DNA: TGTGCCAGCAGTGGGACTAGCGGCCTCTCCTACGAGCAGTACTTC. Translated, it gives CASSGTSGLSYEQYF.

This clonotype occurred many times. The rearrangement links TRBV28 to TRBJ2-7; D possibly corresponds to TRBD2 (6 bases). Germline lookup yields CDR1 MDHEN and CDR2 SYDVKM. This CDR3 comprises 15 residues. The V gene lost 3 bases and the J gene lost 0 bases, with 12 bases spanning the gap. CDR3 coding DNA: TGTGCCAGCAGTTTCCCGGGCGGGACCTCCTACGAGCAGTACTTC. Protein sequence: CASSFPGGTSYEQYF.

As for this clonotype: This likely reflects a read error, since a far larger clone is one base away. V and J are TRBV27 and TRBJ2-7, with D possibly being TRBD1 (6 bases). Germline V lookup: CDR1 MNHEY, CDR2 SMNVEV (reference sequence). CDR3 length equals 15 residues. Trimming stripped 3 bases from V and 6 bases from J, with 18 bases between. The CDR3 here is CASSFFGQRGTEQYF. In DNA, the CDR3 is TGTGCCAGCAGTTTTTTTGGGCAGAGGGGGACCGAGCAGTACTTC.

There are many counts of this clonotype. The V gene is TRBV5-1, the J gene TRBJ2-3; 7 nucleotides align to TRBD1. V shed 4 bases, J shed 0 bases, and the junction held 8 bases outside the gene matches. The CDR3 sequence is 16 residues long. Germline lookup yields CDR1 SGHRS and CDR2 YFSETQ. This chain's CDR3 is CASSATGLGSTDTQYF. The DNA of the CDR3 is TGCGCCAGCAGCGCGACAGGGCTCGGAAGCACAGATACGCAGTATTTT.

Many counts were recorded for this clonotype. This chain links TRBV9 with TRBJ2-1, with TRBD2 matching 9 bases. CDR1 is SGDLS, CDR2 YYNGEE, per germline. The CDR3 contains 20 residues. V trimming: 4 bases; J trimming: 0 bases; junction bases outside the gene matches: 17. CDR3 amino acids: CASSSPSGLAGMSSYNEQFF. The CDR3, as DNA: TGTGCCAGCAGCTCCCCCTCGGGGCTAGCGGGGATGAGCTCCTACAATGAGCAGTTCTTC.

This clonotype has at least ten counts. Being one base from a much bigger clone, this may be a read error. CDR3 DNA sequence: TGTGCCAGCAGCATGAGACAGGAGTATGGCTACACCTTC. This translates into CASSMRQEYGYTF. This chain links TRBV5-6 with TRBJ1-2, with D perhaps TRBD1 (6 bases). There are 13 residues in the CDR3. The germline V gene has CDR1 SGHDT and CDR2 YYEEEE. The V and J ends lost 4 bases and 5 bases respectively, with 12 bases between them.

This clonotype was seen ten or more times. The chain combines TRBV19 with TRBJ2-1; the D call may be TRBD1 or TRBD2 (5 bases each). V gave up 8 bases and J gave up 1 base, with 9 bases separating them. Germline assignment: CDR1 LNHDA and CDR2 SQIVND (reference sequence). The CDR3 is 13 amino acids. Here the CDR3 reads CASQWGSYNEQFF. The CDR3 nucleotides read TGTGCCAGTCAGTGGGGGTCCTACAATGAGCAGTTCTTC.

This clonotype showed up many times. V and J are TRBV5-1 and TRBJ2-7; D may be TRBD2 (5 bases). Trimming took off 3 bases at V and 2 bases at J, with 12 bases between the two ends. The CDR3 spans 14 residues. CDR1 and CDR2 from the germline V gene are SGHRS and YFSETQ. CDR3 DNA: TGCGCCAGCAGCTCTCTAGCAGATCCCTACGAGCAGTACTTC. As protein: CASSSLADPYEQYF. The variable domain in full, completed from reference TRBV5-1 and TRBJ2-7, reads KAGVTQTPRYLIKTRGQQVTLSCSPISGHRSVSWYQQTPGQGLQFLFEYFSETQRNKGNFPGRFSGRQFSNSRSEMNVSTLELGDSALYLCASSSLADPYEQYFGPGTRLTVT.

This clonotype was detected once. This chain connects TRBV5-1 to TRBJ2-7; TRBD1 might be the D (6 bases). The CDR3 has 16 amino acids. V lost 4 bases, J lost 3 bases, and 20 bases lay in between. Germline assignment: CDR1 SGHRS and CDR2 YFSETQ. CDR3: CASSPRGGSGNYEQYF. CDR3 coding DNA: TGCGCCAGCAGCCCCAGGGGTGGGAGTGGGAACTACGAGCAGTACTTC.

This clonotype showed up many times. For the CDR3, the DNA is TGTGCCACCAGTGACTACGGGACAGGCTATGGCTACACCTTC. Encoded protein: CATSDYGTGYGYTF. V usage is TRBV24-1 and J usage is TRBJ1-2, with 8 nucleotides matching TRBD1. The CDR3 sequence is 14 residues long. Germline values: CDR1 KGHDR, CDR2 SFDVKD. The V segment lost 4 bases and the J segment 4 bases; nucleotides outside the gene matches: 4.

This clonotype was counted ten times or more. This chain connects TRBV7-9 to TRBJ1-3; tentatively, D is TRBD1 (6 bases). The CDR3 consists of 13 residues. V was pared by 5 bases and J by 3 bases, with 8 bases between. Germline V gene sequence: CDR1 SEHNR, CDR2 FQNEAQ (reference sequence). CDR3 nucleotide sequence: TGTGCCAGCAGCGGACAGTTTGGAAACACCATATATTTT. This encodes CASSGQFGNTIYF. The variable domain in full, with the rest retrieved from reference TRBV7-9 and TRBJ1-3, is DTGVSQNPRHKITKRGQNVTFRCDPISEHNRLYWYRQTLGQGPEFLTYFQNEAQLEKSRLLSDRFSAERPKGSFSTLEIQRTEQGDSAMYLCASSGQFGNTIYFGEGSWLTVV.

This clonotype appeared many times. This chain joins TRBV27 and TRBJ2-5, with D unclear. Looked up from germline, CDR1 is MNHEY and CDR2 is SMNVEV (reference sequence). The length of the CDR3 is 13 residues. Trimming removed 6 bases at V and 1 base at J, with 9 bases between. The CDR3 loop is CASSTITQETQYF. CDR3 DNA sequence: TGTGCCAGCAGCACAATCACCCAAGAGACCCAGTACTTC.

The gene calls are TRBV6-1 and TRBJ2-7; no clear D. Germline V lookup: CDR1 MNHNS, CDR2 SASEGT. Trimming took off 8 bases at V and 4 bases at J, with 21 bases between the two ends. The CDR3 runs 15 residues. The CDR3 is CASELGVAFVYEQYF. CDR3 sequence (DNA): TGTGCCAGCGAATTAGGAGTGGCGTTCGTGTACGAGCAGTACTTC.

This clonotype occurred many times. The chain carries TRBV15 and TRBJ2-1; D ambiguous. There are 14 residues in the CDR3. Germline V gives CDR1 LNHNV, CDR2 YYDKDF (reference sequence). V lost 0 bases to trimming and J lost 5 bases, with 8 bases between them. Here the CDR3 DNA reads TGTGCCACCAGCAGAGAAGTAGTCGACAATGAGCAGTTCTTC. Translated: CATSREVVDNEQFF.

This clonotype has a single count. A read error is possible here, since a much larger clone lies one base away. The chain combines TRBV9 with TRBJ1-1; D ambiguous. The CDR3 length is 14 residues. The germline V and J ends were trimmed by 4 bases and 3 bases, with 13 bases remaining between them. Per the germline V gene, CDR1 is SGDLS and CDR2 is YYNGEE. In DNA form, the CDR3 reads TGTGCCAGCAGCTTAGGACTTGACGACACTGAAGCTTTCTTT. Protein: CASSLGLDDTEAFF.